This T cell receptor beta chain appears in the sequencing data of a study of blood T cell repertoires in COVID-19. Clones were sequenced by immunoSEQ multiplex PCR, and TCRdb holds only the in-frame ones, with some missing. There are around 150,000 clones in the sample; roughly 83% occur only once, and over 10% lies in the top ten. The CDR3 is made up of 13 amino acids. With 3 bases removed from V and 5 bases from J, the gap between germline ends came to 10 bases. Per the germline V gene, CDR1 is LNHDA and CDR2 is SQIVND (reference sequence). Cohort allocation depended upon clinical history that participants reported.

The source material was PBMCs or T cells enriched from blood (not recorded which). V is TRBV19 and J is TRBJ1-1; unclear D gene. The receptor comes from a woman aged 60-75 years who had recovered from COVID-19. The CDR3 nucleotides read TGTGCCAGTAGTATCCGCGAACGTACTGAAGCTTTCTTT. Its protein is CASSIRERTEAFF.